A selection of T cell receptor beta chains follows, all from one sample in a study of T cells after posttransplantation cyclophosphamide. Data came from immunoSEQ multiplex PCR; TCRdb stores just in-frame clones and leaves some out. The sample has about 20,000 clones, 97% seen once. Sequences were obtained from naive CD4+ T cells sorted from PBMCs. The receptors were sampled from a man over 45 in good health, CMV-negative, and a related stem cell transplant donor. Both conserved end residues are part of each CDR3. The D gene is left open where the match is weak. Not all rows give a size; the values are once, few, many and, for expanded clones, a class.

d_gene	v_gene	j_gene	abundance	CDR3nt	CDR3aa
TRBD2	TRBV19	TRBJ2-3	NA	TGTGCCAGTAGTGCTAGCGGGGGCGTCGGGGATACGCAGTATTTT	CASSASGGVGDTQYF
NA	TRBV1	TRBJ2-1	NA	TGCACCAGCAGACCCGGACTCCACTCCTACAATGAGCAGTTCTTC	CTSRPGLHSYNEQFF
TRBD1	TRBV6-5	TRBJ1-5	once	TGTGCCAGCAGGTCTCAGGGGGCGAACAATCAGCCCCAGCATTTT	CASRSQGANNQPQHF
NA	TRBV7-9	TRBJ1-5	NA	TGTGCCAGCAGCTTAGGGGCCCAATATAGCAATCAGCCCCAGCATTTT	CASSLGAQYSNQPQHF
TRBD1	TRBV5-1	TRBJ2-2	NA	TGCGCCAGCAGCTTTACAGGGGGCTGGACCGGGGAGCTGTTTTTT	CASSFTGGWTGELFF
TRBD2	TRBV29-1	TRBJ2-3	once	TGCAGCGTCGTCAGCGGGAGCAGTCCTGATACGCAGTATTTT	CSVVSGSSPDTQYF
NA	TRBV9	TRBJ1-1	NA	TGTGCCAGCAGCTTTGGGCAGAGGAACACTGAAGCTTTCTTT	CASSFGQRNTEAFF
TRBD1	TRBV15	TRBJ1-5	NA	TGTGCCACCAGCGGGGACAGGGAATTTCATAGCAATCAGCCCCAGCATTTT	CATSGDREFHSNQPQHF
NA	TRBV6-5	TRBJ1-5	NA	TGTGCCAGCGGCGGCATCAGACAGCCCCAGCATTTT	CASGGIRQPQHF
NA	TRBV29-1	TRBJ2-3	few	TGCAGCGCAAAAGGCGGGTTCGTGGATACGCAGTATTTT	CSAKGGFVDTQYF
NA	TRBV27	TRBJ1-5	NA	TGTGCCAGCAGTCCCTTAAGGACACTTAGCAATCAGCCCCAGCATTTT	CASSPLRTLSNQPQHF
TRBD1	TRBV11-2	TRBJ2-2	NA	TGTGCCAGCAGCGGACAGGGATCCACCGGGGAGCTGTTTTTT	CASSGQGSTGELFF
NA	TRBV14	TRBJ1-1	NA	TGTGCCAGCAGCCAAGTGCAGGGTTCGGCTGAAGCTTTCTTT	CASSQVQGSAEAFF
TRBD1	TRBV5-1	TRBJ2-5	NA	TGCGCCAGCAGCTTGGGTACAGGGGTGATCGAGACCCAGTACTTC	CASSLGTGVIETQYF
TRBD2	TRBV11-2	TRBJ2-5	NA	TGTGCCAGCACCTCCCTAGCGGGGGGGCTGGAGACCCAGTACTTC	CASTSLAGGLETQYF
NA	TRBV6-5	TRBJ2-2	NA	TGTGCCAGCAGTTACTCTCGCCGACAGAACACCGGGGAGCTGTTTTTT	CASSYSRRQNTGELFF
NA	TRBV15	TRBJ2-1	NA	TGTGCCACCAGCAGAGATATAATAGTTTCGAATGAGCAGTTCTTC	CATSRDIIVSNEQFF
NA	TRBV6-5	TRBJ1-6	NA	TGTGCCAGCAGTTACGGACAGATTTCACCCCTCCACTTT	CASSYGQISPLHF
TRBD2	TRBV6-5	TRBJ2-3	NA	TGTGCCAGCAGTTACAGTAGGGCGGGAGGCACAGATACGCAGTATTTT	CASSYSRAGGTDTQYF
TRBD2	TRBV7-9	TRBJ2-7	NA	TGTGCCAGCAGCTTGGCTAGCGGGAGCTCCTACGAGCAGTACTTC	CASSLASGSSYEQYF
TRBD2	TRBV6-5	TRBJ2-7	once	TGTGCCAGCAGTTACTCGTTAGCGGGGGGCCTCTACGAGCAGTACTTC	CASSYSLAGGLYEQYF
TRBD1	TRBV5-8	TRBJ2-3	NA	TGTGCCAGCAGCTTACAGGGGACAGATACGCAGTATTTT	CASSLQGTDTQYF
NA	TRBV5-5	TRBJ1-1	NA	TGTGCCAGCGACAAGGGACAACCGGGAACTGAAGCTTTCTTT	CASDKGQPGTEAFF
NA	TRBV7-9	TRBJ2-3	NA	TGTGCCAGCAGCTTTGGTAGGGGGACAGATACGCAGTATTTT	CASSFGRGTDTQYF
TRBD2	TRBV5-1	TRBJ2-5	NA	TGCGCCAGCAGCTCAGCGGGAGTTGGAGAGACCCAGTACTTC	CASSSAGVGETQYF
TRBD1	TRBV10-1	TRBJ2-4	NA	TGCGCCAGCAGTGAGTCGATATGGGCAGGGACAGACATTCAGTACTTC	CASSESIWAGTDIQYF
NA	TRBV6-5	TRBJ2-1	NA	TGTGCCAGCAGTTTACTAGCCTACAATGAGCAGTTCTTC	CASSLLAYNEQFF
NA	TRBV6-1	TRBJ2-7	NA	TGTGCCAGCTTCGCCCGTGACTCCACCCCCCTGGGGCAGTACTTC	CASFARDSTPLGQYF
TRBD1	TRBV18	TRBJ2-2	NA	TGTGCCAGCGCGTCCGGGACAGGGAACACCGGGGAGCTGTTTTTT	CASASGTGNTGELFF
TRBD1	TRBV19	TRBJ1-2	NA	TGTGCCAGTAGTTCGGGACAGGCTCTGCAGCAGATCTATGGCTACACCTTC	CASSSGQALQQIYGYTF
NA	TRBV20-1	TRBJ1-1	NA	TGCAGTGCATTAAAGAACACTGAAGCTTTCTTT	CSALKNTEAFF
NA	TRBV23-1	TRBJ1-5	once	TGCGCCAGCACCGCAATGGGCAGGGAACCCTTTAACAATCAGCCCCAGCATTTT	CASTAMGREPFNNQPQHF
TRBD2	TRBV7-8	TRBJ2-7	NA	TGTGCCAGCAGCTCTAGCGGGAGGAGAGGGTACTTC	CASSSSGRRGYF
NA	TRBV5-1	TRBJ2-6	NA	TGCGCCAGCAGCGCCAGGGTCTCTGGGGCCAACGTCCTGACTTTC	CASSARVSGANVLTF
TRBD2	TRBV5-4	TRBJ2-5	NA	TGTGCCGGCAGCCAAAAAGCGGGGGGTACCATCGAGACCCAGTACTTC	CAGSQKAGGTIETQYF
NA	TRBV5-6	TRBJ2-1	NA	TGTGCCAGCAGCTTTGAGGGATACTCTGAGCAGTTCTTC	CASSFEGYSEQFF
TRBD2	TRBV10-1	TRBJ2-1	NA	TGCGCCAGCAGTGGACCCGGGACTAGCGGGAGTCCCCGGTTCTTC	CASSGPGTSGSPRFF
TRBD2	TRBV19	TRBJ2-3	NA	TGTGCCAGTAGTATTTCCCTAGCGGGAGCAGATACGCAGTATTTT	CASSISLAGADTQYF
NA	TRBV6-5	TRBJ2-7	NA	TGTGCCAGCAGTTACTCGAATTCAGTCTACGAGCAGTACTTC	CASSYSNSVYEQYF
NA	TRBV19	TRBJ2-3	once	TGTGCCAGTAGGGGGACGGAGGGTAGATCATGGCGAGATACGCAGTATTTT	CASRGTEGRSWRDTQYF
NA	TRBV7-9	TRBJ2-4	NA	TGTGCCAGCAGCTACAGGGAAATTCAGTACTTC	CASSYREIQYF
TRBD2	TRBV7-3	TRBJ2-3	NA	TGTGCCAGCAGTCGAACTAGCGGCCCTAGCACAGATACGCAGTATTTT	CASSRTSGPSTDTQYF
TRBD1	TRBV2	TRBJ1-2	NA	TGTGCCAGCAGTCCTGACAGGGGGCGAGGCTACACCTTC	CASSPDRGRGYTF
TRBD1	TRBV18	TRBJ1-2	NA	TGTGCCAGCTCACCTCTTTCCCAGGGGGTTGACGGCTACACCTTC	CASSPLSQGVDGYTF
TRBD2	TRBV6-1	TRBJ2-7	few	TGTGCCAGCTCCAGGACTAGCTACGAGCAGTACTTC	CASSRTSYEQYF
NA	TRBV18	TRBJ1-4	NA	TGTGCCAGCTCCCCATCGGGGACTAATGAAAAACTGTTTTTT	CASSPSGTNEKLFF
NA	TRBV7-8	TRBJ1-6	NA	TGTGCCAGCAGACCGTACTCGTCCTATAATTCACCCCTCCACTTT	CASRPYSSYNSPLHF
TRBD1	TRBV7-2	TRBJ1-1	NA	TGTGCCAGCAGCCGTACAGGGGGCTCGTACACTGAAGCTTTCTTT	CASSRTGGSYTEAFF
NA	TRBV18	TRBJ2-3	NA	TGTGCCAGCTCACCGACTTCGCTCGCGGGGATCACAGATACGCAGTATTTT	CASSPTSLAGITDTQYF
NA	TRBV6-5	TRBJ2-2	NA	TGTGCCAGCATCCGGGAATTTAGAATCACCGGGGAGCTGTTTTTT	CASIREFRITGELFF
NA	TRBV7-3	TRBJ2-1	NA	TGTGCCAGCAGCCAAGGAGGCAGCGTAGGGAATGAGCAGTTCTTC	CASSQGGSVGNEQFF
TRBD1	TRBV7-2	TRBJ2-7	NA	TGTGCCAGCAGCGTTCAGGGGGTCAGCTCCTACGAGCAGTACTTC	CASSVQGVSSYEQYF
NA	TRBV5-1	TRBJ2-7	once	TGCGCCAGCAGCTTGGGTTCCCCTCCCTACGAGCAGTACTTC	CASSLGSPPYEQYF
NA	TRBV11-2	TRBJ2-5	NA	TGTGCCAGCAGCTTAGTCGGGGTAGTAGAGACCCAGTACTTC	CASSLVGVVETQYF
TRBD1	TRBV27	TRBJ1-2	NA	TGTGCCACCAACCCCAGAGGACAGGGGTATAGCTATGGCTACACCTTC	CATNPRGQGYSYGYTF
NA	TRBV20-1	TRBJ1-1	NA	TGCAGTGCTAGACATACAGAAGCTTTCTTT	CSARHTEAFF
NA	TRBV19	TRBJ2-5	NA	TGTGCCAGTAGGCCCAACGGCGCAGGAGAGACCCAGTACTTC	CASRPNGAGETQYF
NA	TRBV5-4	TRBJ2-1	NA	TGTGCCAGCAGCTTAGACTCGAGCTCCTACAATGAGCAGTTCTTC	CASSLDSSSYNEQFF
NA	TRBV11-1	TRBJ1-5	once	TGTGCCAGCAGCTTAAGGGGTCCCAATCAGCCCCAGCATTTT	CASSLRGPNQPQHF
NA	TRBV15	TRBJ2-4	NA	TGTGCCACCGGCTGGGGCAGGGTGAACATTCAGTACTTC	CATGWGRVNIQYF